This is a list of T cell receptor beta chains from one sample in a study of blood T cells in healthy people across ages. One entry per CDR3 protein, called by TCRdb with MiXCR from the 5' RACE reads. The repertoire has about 580,000 distinct CDR3 sequences, about 45% of them found once; the top ten carry about 26%. The specimen was blood. These TCRs come from an older man in good health. The CDR3 runs from the conserved cysteine through the conserved F or W. The order of the fields is V gene, J gene, clone size, D gene, CDR3 DNA, CDR3 protein. A D gene is named only where the DNA matches it firmly. Clone size appears in some rows only: once, few, many, or a class for an expanded clone.

V gene: TRBV20-1; J gene: TRBJ2-2; clone size: once; D gene: .; CDR3 DNA: TGCAGTGCTAATAGCGGGACAGCCACCGGGGAGCTGTTTTTT; CDR3 protein: CSANSGTATGELFF
V gene: TRBV11-1; J gene: TRBJ2-1; clone size: few; D gene: .; CDR3 DNA: TGTGCCAGCAGCTTAGCGGGCAGCGAGCAGTTCTTC; CDR3 protein: CASSLAGSEQFF
V gene: TRBV7-2; J gene: TRBJ2-5; clone size: few; D gene: .; CDR3 DNA: TGTGCCAGCAGCTTAAGCTTTGTTCCAGAGACCCAGTACTTC; CDR3 protein: CASSLSFVPETQYF
V gene: TRBV25-1; J gene: TRBJ2-2; clone size: .; D gene: .; CDR3 DNA: TGTGCCAGCAGTGAAGACAGGACGCCCACCGGGGAGCTGTTTTTT; CDR3 protein: CASSEDRTPTGELFF
V gene: TRBV28; J gene: TRBJ2-4; clone size: few; D gene: .; CDR3 DNA: TGTGCCAGCAGTTTACCACTGGGGGCCAAAAACATTCAGTACTTC; CDR3 protein: CASSLPLGAKNIQYF
V gene: TRBV9; J gene: TRBJ2-7; clone size: .; D gene: .; CDR3 DNA: TGTGCCAGCAGCGCGCGGTTGTCCCCCCAGAGCTCCTACAATGAGCAGTACTTC; CDR3 protein: CASSARLSPQSSYNEQYF
V gene: TRBV28; J gene: TRBJ2-5; clone size: once; D gene: .; CDR3 DNA: TGTGCCAGCGGGGACTCCCCCAAAGAGACCCAGTACTTC; CDR3 protein: CASGDSPKETQYF
V gene: TRBV29-1; J gene: TRBJ2-7; clone size: once; D gene: TRBD2; CDR3 DNA: TGCAGCGCCTCCAGCGGGGGGACCTCCAATGAGCAGTACTTC; CDR3 protein: CSASSGGTSNEQYF
V gene: TRBV25-1; J gene: TRBJ1-2; clone size: .; D gene: .; CDR3 DNA: TGTGCCAGCAGTGAATTTATGGCGAACTATGGCTACACCTTC; CDR3 protein: CASSEFMANYGYTF
V gene: TRBV7-2; J gene: TRBJ2-1; clone size: many; D gene: .; CDR3 DNA: TGTGCCAGCAGTCTAGTTAGCTCCTACAATGAGCAGTTCTTC; CDR3 protein: CASSLVSSYNEQFF
V gene: TRBV29-1; J gene: TRBJ2-7; clone size: .; D gene: .; CDR3 DNA: TGCAGCGTCTCCTTGGGGACCCATTTATACGAGCAGTACTTC; CDR3 protein: CSVSLGTHLYEQYF
V gene: TRBV4-1; J gene: TRBJ2-5; clone size: .; D gene: .; CDR3 DNA: TGCGCCAGCAGCCAAGGACGGGGGCAAGAGACCCAGTACTTC; CDR3 protein: CASSQGRGQETQYF